The subject of this entry is one T cell receptor (beta chain). Its antigen remains unidentified. With a much larger clone just one base away, this may be a read error. Germline-derived CDR1 and CDR2 are MNHEY and SMNVEV (reference sequence). This CDR3 is built from 20 residues. The data are from a study of T cells in Graves' hyperthyroidism and ophthalmopathy. The blood specimen was taken at initial hyperthyroidism diagnosis, before any ophthalmopathy symptoms. Broader study findings: Appearing also in blood were most of the thyroid clonotypes expanded above 0.001.

Amplification yielded TCR beta CDR3 regions, with RNA transcripts as the source. HTBI primers were used for first-round RT-PCR of the TCR CDR3. TCRdb analysed the multiplex PCR reads with MiXCR anew, one entry per CDR3 protein. The sample includes approximately 360,000 distinct CDR3 sequences, about 15% of them seen just once. V and J are TRBV27 and TRBJ2-1, with D possibly being TRBD1 or TRBD2 (5 bases each). Sequenced input: blood. The TCR was taken from a woman aged 18-30 years with Graves' hyperthyroidism that later progressed to Graves' ophthalmopathy. CDR3 DNA sequence: TGTGCCGTCGTCCCCTTGGGGCAGCGGAGAGCAAAAGGGGTTTACAATGATCAGTTCTTC. Its protein is CAVVPLGQRRAKGVYNDQFF.